This T cell receptor (beta chain) was sequenced in a study of cytomegalovirus exposure and HLA in healthy donors. The PCR had 60 Vbeta and 13 Jbeta primers. Measured with immunoSEQ multiplex PCR; TCRdb has only the in-frame clones, and not every one. The sample carries 140,000 or so clones, 68% recorded once. There are a few counts of this clone. The antigen remains undetermined. Study-wide results and limits: CMV serostatus was the only recorded immune exposure for donors.

The sequence was obtained from a man aged 60 to 75 in good health and CMV-seronegative. Material: PBMCs.

CDR3 amino acids: CASSLGLTGVSYEQYF. The CDR3 DNA is TGCGCCAGCAGCTTGGGATTGACAGGGGTTTCCTACGAGCAGTACTTC. V usage is TRBV5-1 and J usage is TRBJ2-7; TRBD1 matches at 8 bases. Germline V gene sequence: CDR1 SGHRS, CDR2 YFSETQ. CDR3 length: 16 amino acids. The junction had 6 bases not matched to a gene; V was cut back by 0 bases and J by 1 base.